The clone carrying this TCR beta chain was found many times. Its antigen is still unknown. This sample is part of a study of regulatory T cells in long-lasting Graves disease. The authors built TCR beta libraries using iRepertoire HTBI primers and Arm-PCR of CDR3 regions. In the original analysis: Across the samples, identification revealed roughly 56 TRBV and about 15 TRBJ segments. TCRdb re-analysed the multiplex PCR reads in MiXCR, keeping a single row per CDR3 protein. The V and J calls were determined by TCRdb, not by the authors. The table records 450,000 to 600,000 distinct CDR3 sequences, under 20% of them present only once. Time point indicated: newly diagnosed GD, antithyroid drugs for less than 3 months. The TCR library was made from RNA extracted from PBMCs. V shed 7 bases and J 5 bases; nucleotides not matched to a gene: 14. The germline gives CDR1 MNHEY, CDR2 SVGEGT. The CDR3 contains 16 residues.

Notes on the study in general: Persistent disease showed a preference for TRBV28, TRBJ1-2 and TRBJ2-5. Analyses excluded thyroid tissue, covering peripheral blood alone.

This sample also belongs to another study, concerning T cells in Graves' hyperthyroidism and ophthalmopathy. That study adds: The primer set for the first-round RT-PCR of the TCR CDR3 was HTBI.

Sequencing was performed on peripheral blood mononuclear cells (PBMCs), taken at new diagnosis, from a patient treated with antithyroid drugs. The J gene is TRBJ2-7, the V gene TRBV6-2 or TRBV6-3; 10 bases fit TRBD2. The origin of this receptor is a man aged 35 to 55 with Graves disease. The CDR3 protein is CASKDLRGLAINEQYF. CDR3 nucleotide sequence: TGTGCCAGCAAGGATCTAAGGGGACTAGCGATCAACGAGCAGTACTTC.